Following are 17 T cell receptor beta chains from one sample sequenced in a study of blood T cell repertoires in COVID-19. Sequencing was performed with immunoSEQ multiplex PCR; in TCRdb, only in-frame clones are kept and a portion is missing. The sample lists around 400,000 clones, approximately 88% seen once, with roughly 1.2% in the top ten. Input material: peripheral blood. These receptors were obtained from a middle-aged man with acute or convalescent COVID-19.

The gene calls are TRBV18 and TRBJ1-2, with a weak D call TRBD1 (6 bases). This CDR3 has 15 amino acids. V lost 1 base to trimming and J lost 3 bases, with 12 bases between them. Germline CDR1 is KGHSH and CDR2 is LQKENI. CDR3 in amino acids: CASSPQQGEDYGYTF. CDR3 coding DNA: TGTGCCAGCTCACCACAACAGGGAGAAGACTATGGCTACACCTTC.

Only a few counts were recorded for this clone. The V gene is TRBV28, the J gene TRBJ2-6; D is possibly TRBD2 (6 bases). The CDR3 is made up of 17 amino acids. V gave up 6 bases and J gave up 2 bases, with 17 bases separating them. Germline loops: CDR1 MDHEN, CDR2 SYDVKM. CDR3 in DNA: TGTGCCAGCAGCCAACGGGGGTTTTCGGCTGGGGCCAACGTCCTGACTTTC. Protein: CASSQRGFSAGANVLTF.

J is TRBJ2-7 and V is TRBV7-9; TRBD1 matches 8 bases. CDR3 size: 16 residues. The trim removed 2 bases at V and 4 bases at J, leaving 10 bases unmatched. The germline V gene encodes CDR1 SEHNR and CDR2 FQNEAQ (reference sequence). DNA for the CDR3: TGTGCCAGCAGCTTACTCACGACAGGGGAAAGGTACGAGCAGTACTTC. Residues: CASSLLTTGERYEQYF.

This chain joins TRBV5-6 and TRBJ1-2, with D hard to call. In germline, CDR1 is SGHDT, CDR2 YYEEEE. Trimming removed 2 bases from V and 8 bases from J, with 13 bases in between. CDR3 length equals 13 residues. The CDR3 loop is CASSFPRAAGYTF. The CDR3 DNA follows: TGTGCCAGCAGCTTTCCGAGGGCGGCAGGCTACACCTTC.

The chain couples TRBV29-1 to TRBJ2-1; TRBD2 matches at 9 bases. The CDR3 covers 19 residues. V shed 4 bases, J shed 0 bases, and the junction held 16 bases outside the gene matches. Per germline, CDR1 SQVTM and CDR2 ANQGSEA. Written as DNA, the CDR3 is TGCAGCGTTGGCCGCCTGATAGCGGGAGTAATCCCCTCCTACAATGAGCAGTTCTTC. This sequence encodes CSVGRLIAGVIPSYNEQFF.

This clone was seen only a few times. V and J are TRBV11-2 and TRBJ1-2, with D maybe TRBD1 (6 bases). The CDR3 loop spans 15 amino acids. Trimming removed 5 bases at V and 4 bases at J, with 17 bases between. Germline V gene lookup returns CDR1 SGHAT and CDR2 FQNNGV. CDR3 residues: CASSATLGGPYGYTF. The DNA of the CDR3 is TGTGCCAGCAGCGCAACCCTAGGGGGACCCTATGGCTACACCTTC. Looking up the rest from reference TRBV11-2 and TRBJ1-2 gives the full variable domain: EAGVAQSPRYKIIEKRQSVAFWCNPISGHATLYWYQQILGQGPKLLIQFQNNGVVDDSQLPKDRFSAERLKGVDSTLKIQPAKLEDSAVYLCASSATLGGPYGYTFGSGTRLTVV.

As DNA, the CDR3 is TGTGCCTGGAGGACTGGCGGGGACAGGCCCACAGATACGCAGTATTTT. Amino acids: CAWRTGGDRPTDTQYF. The chain is built from TRBV30 and TRBJ2-3; 8 bases agree with TRBD1. Germline V gene sequence: CDR1 GTSNPN, CDR2 SVGIG (reference sequence). The CDR3 runs 16 residues. With V trimmed by 3 bases and J by 2 bases, 10 bases remained unmatched.

V gene TRBV27 combines with J gene TRBJ2-7; 7 bases line up with TRBD1. With 8 bases clipped from V and 5 bases from J, the junction kept 9 bases outside the gene matches. The CDR3 contains 13 residues. Germline V CDR1 and CDR2: MNHEY, SMNVEV (reference sequence). The CDR3, as DNA: TGTGCCAGCGGGAGACAGGGCCGGGACGAGCAGTACTTC. Protein sequence: CASGRQGRDEQYF.

This clone appeared once. V usage is TRBV12-3 or TRBV12-4 and J usage is TRBJ1-2, with D possibly being TRBD1 (6 bases). This CDR3 contains 12 residues. V lost 5 bases to trimming and J lost 8 bases, with 12 bases between them. The CDR3 DNA reads as TGTGCCAGCAGTGAGACAGGTAGCGGCTACACCTTC. Translated, it gives CASSETGSGYTF.

The chain uses TRBV29-1 and TRBJ2-1, with D perhaps matching TRBD2 (5 bases). CDR1 and CDR2 from the germline V gene are SQVTM and ANQGSEA. V was shortened by 6 bases and J by 3 bases, with 15 bases between the two germline ends. This CDR3 is built from 14 residues. The CDR3 sequence: CSVREGDHYNEQFF. The CDR3 region has the DNA TGCAGCGTACGAGAGGGAGATCACTACAATGAGCAGTTCTTC.

This chain joins TRBV12-5 and TRBJ1-1; 12 bases map to TRBD1. The CDR3 loop spans 17 amino acids. V shed 2 bases and J 5 bases; nucleotides not matched to a gene: 9. Per the germline V gene, CDR1 is LGHNT and CDR2 is FRNRAP. The CDR3 nucleotides read TGTGCTAGTGGTTTGAGCTGGGACAGGGGGCGAAGGACTGAAGCTTTCTTT. The encoded protein is CASGLSWDRGRRTEAFF.

V usage is TRBV28 and J usage is TRBJ1-6; TRBD1 is a possible D gene (5 bases). Per germline, CDR1 MDHEN and CDR2 SYDVKM. The CDR3 loop spans 14 amino acids. Trimming stripped 7 bases from V and 6 bases from J, with 13 bases between. Here the CDR3 reads CASTLRGSNSPLHF. CDR3 DNA sequence: TGTGCCAGCACCCTGCGGGGGTCTAATTCACCCCTCCACTTT.

J is TRBJ2-2 and V is TRBV6-2 or TRBV6-3; 10 nucleotides agree with TRBD1. Trimming cost V 4 bases and J 3 bases; bases outside gene matches: 5. CDR1 is MNHEY, CDR2 SVGEGT, per germline. This CDR3 has 16 amino acids. CDR3 DNA sequence: TGTGCCAGCAGTTCAGGGACAGGGGTTTACACCGGGGAGCTGTTTTTT. This codes for CASSSGTGVYTGELFF.

This sequence joins TRBV7-2 and TRBJ1-2; D gene ambiguous. This CDR3 contains 13 residues. Germline assignment: CDR1 SGHTA and CDR2 FQGNSA. Trimming left V 2 bases short and J 3 bases short, with 7 bases between. CDR3 sequence reads: CASSLLIDYGYTF. The CDR3 nucleotides read TGTGCCAGCAGCTTACTTATAGACTATGGCTACACCTTC.

The gene calls are TRBV28 and TRBJ2-3; D unresolved. V lost 3 bases and J lost 3, with 10 bases in between. Germline V gene sequence: CDR1 MDHEN, CDR2 SYDVKM. The CDR3 has 14 residues. This CDR3 reads CASSFMASTDTQYF. The CDR3 DNA reads TGTGCCAGCAGTTTTATGGCCTCGACAGATACGCAGTATTTT. The whole variable domain, filled in from reference TRBV28 and TRBJ2-3, reads DVKVTQSSRYLVKRTGEKVFLECVQDMDHENMFWYRQDPGLGLRLIYFSYDVKMKEKGDIPEGYSVSREKKERFSLILESASTNQTSMYLCASSFMASTDTQYFGPGTRLTVL.

This clone was counted once. The CDR3 DNA reads TGTGCCAGCTTCACCAACCAGGGGCTTTACAATGAGCAGTTCTTC. As protein: CASFTNQGLYNEQFF. This rearrangement joins TRBV18 to TRBJ2-1; perhaps TRBD1 as D (6 bases). The germline V gene has CDR1 KGHSH and CDR2 LQKENI. The CDR3 consists of 15 residues. The V end lost 7 bases, the J end lost 4 bases, and 17 bases lay between the germline ends.

V gene TRBV27 combines with J gene TRBJ2-1; TRBD1 matches at 7 bases. The CDR3 extends over 14 amino acids. Germline V gene lookup returns CDR1 MNHEY and CDR2 SMNVEV (reference sequence). The J segment lost 8 bases and the V segment lost 5 bases, leaving 9 bases of the junction unmatched. CDR3 sequence (DNA): TGTGCCAGCAGTCGGCCGGGACAGATGGATGAGCAGTTCTTC. Amino acid sequence: CASSRPGQMDEQFF.